The 27 T cell receptor beta chains below come from one sample, sequenced in a study of blood T cell repertoires in COVID-19. Clones were sequenced by immunoSEQ multiplex PCR, and TCRdb holds only the in-frame ones, with some missing. This table holds 120,000 or so clones, about 91% found once. Sequenced input: peripheral blood. Receptors were obtained from a woman between 45 and 60 years old with active or convalescent COVID-19.

The chain uses TRBV6-5 and TRBJ2-7; 10 nucleotides line up with TRBD2. Germline values: CDR1 MNHEY, CDR2 SVGAGI. The CDR3 covers 14 residues. J gave up 0 bases and V 10 bases, and 6 bases lay outside the gene matches. The CDR3: CAIRRTSGSYEQYF. CDR3 coding DNA: TGTGCCATCAGAAGGACTAGCGGCTCCTACGAGCAGTACTTC.

This clone occurred once. The V call is TRBV11-2, the J call TRBJ2-7; D gene unclear. V gave up 7 bases and J gave up 6 bases, with 19 bases separating them. Germline lookup yields CDR1 SGHAT and CDR2 FQNNGV. The CDR3 is 14 residues long. DNA for the CDR3: TGTGCCAGCACCAAGCTCCAGGCCACCCTCGAGCAGTACTTC. Translation: CASTKLQATLEQYF.

The V call is TRBV6-5, the J call TRBJ2-1, with 7 bases lining up with TRBD2. This CDR3 is 12 amino acids long. V shed 5 bases and J 9 bases; nucleotides not matched to a gene: 4. Germline V gives CDR1 MNHEY, CDR2 SVGAGI. CDR3 sequence reads: CASSQPGGEQFF. The CDR3 DNA reads as TGTGCCAGCAGTCAGCCGGGGGGTGAGCAGTTCTTC.

The rearrangement links TRBV19 to TRBJ1-6; D may be TRBD1 (5 bases). The CDR3 is 15 residues long. Trimming took 3 bases from V and 10 from J, leaving 16 bases between them. The germline CDR1 and CDR2 sequences are LNHDA and SQIVND (reference sequence). The CDR3 DNA sequence: TGTGCCAGTAGTATGTGGGGCCCGGTCGTCTCACCCCTCCACTTT. The encoded protein is CASSMWGPVVSPLHF.

The V gene is TRBV9, the J gene TRBJ2-2; 8 bases align to TRBD2. The germline V gene encodes CDR1 SGDLS and CDR2 YYNGEE. V shed 4 bases and J 2 bases; nucleotides not matched to a gene: 4. CDR3 length: 15 amino acids. The CDR3 DNA reads TGTGCCAGCAGCCGGGGGGGCGGAAACACCGGGGAGCTGTTTTTT. This gives the protein CASSRGGGNTGELFF.

V gene TRBV9 combines with J gene TRBJ2-1; 8 bases fit TRBD1. The CDR3 spans 15 residues. Unmatched junction bases numbered 3, after V lost 0 bases and J lost 4 bases. CDR1 and CDR2 (germline): SGDLS, YYNGEE. CDR3 residues: CASSVGQGTYNEQFF. CDR3 DNA: TGTGCCAGCAGCGTAGGACAGGGGACTTACAATGAGCAGTTCTTC.

The chain carries TRBV5-1 and TRBJ2-5; the D is unclear. Germline assignment: CDR1 SGHRS and CDR2 YFSETQ. The CDR3 spans 12 residues. The V end was cut by 2 bases, the J end by 2 bases, with 4 bases between. In DNA form, the CDR3 reads TGCGCCAGCAGCTTCTTACAAGAGACCCAGTACTTC. This encodes CASSFLQETQYF.

The J gene is TRBJ2-5, the V gene TRBV9, with 8 bases matching TRBD2. Unmatched junction bases numbered 6, after V lost 0 bases and J lost 5 bases. Germline CDR1 and CDR2: SGDLS and YYNGEE. The CDR3 spans 15 residues. CDR3 in amino acids: CASSVAGGRLETQYF. CDR3 nucleotide sequence: TGTGCCAGCAGCGTAGCGGGGGGGCGTTTGGAGACCCAGTACTTC.

This chain connects TRBV25-1 to TRBJ1-5, with 9 bases fitting TRBD1. The CDR3 contains 15 residues. The V gene's germline CDR1 is MGHDK and CDR2 SYGVNS. J was trimmed by 6 bases and V by 4 bases; bases with no gene match: 7. The CDR3 protein is CASSAGQGLTQPQHF. The CDR3 DNA follows: TGTGCCAGCAGTGCTGGACAGGGGTTGACTCAGCCCCAGCATTTT.

This sequence joins TRBV27 and TRBJ1-1; TRBD1 matches 7 bases. The germline gives CDR1 MNHEY, CDR2 SMNVEV (reference sequence). This CDR3 has 16 residues. V was pared by 4 bases and J by 1 base, with 9 bases of the junction left unmatched. The CDR3 DNA is TGTGCCAGCAGTTCGATCGCCGGACAGGCGAACACTGAAGCTTTCTTT. It translates to CASSSIAGQANTEAFF.

The V call is TRBV7-6, the J call TRBJ2-2, with 9 bases matching TRBD1. This CDR3 has 15 residues. Germline loops: CDR1 SGHVS, CDR2 FNYEAQ. Trimming took 4 bases from V and 4 from J; bases not matched to a gene: 4. The CDR3 bases are TGTGCCAGCAGCTCGGGACAGGGCGGCACCGGGGAGCTGTTTTTT. It codes for CASSSGQGGTGELFF.

This chain connects TRBV7-6 to TRBJ2-1; D gene ambiguous. Trimming took off 1 base at V and 5 bases at J, with 15 bases between the two ends. CDR1 is SGHVS, CDR2 FNYEAQ, per germline. The CDR3 has 16 residues. CDR3 region: CASSLGLTTGNNEQFF. CDR3 nucleotide sequence: TGTGCCAGCAGCTTAGGTTTAACTACCGGCAACAATGAGCAGTTCTTC.

The V call is TRBV10-3, the J call TRBJ2-7; D gene uncertain. The CDR3 loop spans 15 amino acids. Germline V lookup: CDR1 ENHRY, CDR2 SYGVKD. V lost 3 bases and J 4 bases, leaving 16 bases between the germline ends. CDR3 sequence reads: CAISDRLASAYEQYF. CDR3 nucleotide sequence: TGTGCCATCAGTGACCGACTTGCTTCGGCTTACGAGCAGTACTTC.

This clone showed up just a few times. The V gene is TRBV25-1, the J gene TRBJ2-5; weak D call: TRBD2 (5 bases). Germline CDR1 is MGHDK and CDR2 is SYGVNS. V lost 2 bases and J 5 bases, leaving 12 bases between the germline ends. The CDR3 is made up of 14 amino acids. CDR3 loop: CASSEETSSETQYF. The CDR3 DNA reads TGTGCCAGCAGTGAAGAAACTAGTTCCGAGACCCAGTACTTC.

This chain links TRBV5-1 with TRBJ2-1; the D gene is possibly TRBD2 (6 bases). The germline gives CDR1 SGHRS, CDR2 YFSETQ. This CDR3 has 16 amino acids. The V and J ends lost 4 bases and 4 bases respectively, with 18 bases between them. In DNA form, the CDR3 reads TGCGCCAGCAGCACTCAGAGCAGGAGGGGATACAATGAGCAGTTCTTC. Amino acids: CASSTQSRRGYNEQFF.

This clone was counted a single time. The chain combines TRBV19 with TRBJ1-3; D uncertain. CDR3 size: 13 residues. Trimming removed 10 bases from V and 1 base from J, with 11 bases in between. Germline V CDR1 and CDR2: LNHDA, SQIVND (reference sequence). The CDR3, as DNA: TGTGCCATTTCCGGTAAATCTGGAAACACCATATATTTT. Amino acids: CAISGKSGNTIYF.

V is TRBV6-1 and J is TRBJ1-5, with D maybe TRBD1 (5 bases). The V end lost 1 base, the J end lost 6 bases, and 7 bases lay between the germline ends. From germline, CDR1 is MNHNS and CDR2 SASEGT. The CDR3 sequence is 13 residues long. CDR3 loop: CASSEGGSQPQHF. Written as DNA, the CDR3 is TGTGCCAGCAGTGAAGGGGGCAGTCAGCCCCAGCATTTT.

The chain recombines TRBV24-1 with TRBJ1-5; tentative D call: TRBD1 (6 bases). Germline assignment: CDR1 KGHDR and CDR2 SFDVKD. This CDR3 has 15 residues. V dropped 4 bases and J dropped 9 bases, with 18 bases sitting between them. CDR3 protein: CATSDSGTPIAPQHF. In DNA form, the CDR3 reads TGTGCCACCAGTGACTCCGGGACACCGATCGCGCCCCAGCATTTT.

The V gene is TRBV28, the J gene TRBJ2-7, with TRBD2 identical over 14 bases. The junction had 8 bases not matched to a gene; V was cut back by 6 bases and J by 1 base. The CDR3 runs 17 residues. The germline CDR1 and CDR2 sequences are MDHEN and SYDVKM. The CDR3: CASSPTSGRAWSYEQYF. For the CDR3, the DNA is TGTGCCAGCAGCCCGACTAGCGGGAGGGCCTGGTCCTACGAGCAGTACTTC.

The chain employs TRBV11-2 and TRBJ2-7, with TRBD2 matching over 11 bases. CDR1 is SGHAT and CDR2 is FQNNGV in the germline V gene. The CDR3 sequence is 19 residues long. Germline trimming cut 5 bases from V and 7 bases from J; bases unmatched to any gene: 22. Here the CDR3 DNA reads TGTGCCAGCAGCCTTAGAGGGAATCTGGTAGCGGGAGGGCAAGGGGAGCAGTACTTC. It yields the protein CASSLRGNLVAGGQGEQYF.

This clone has a single count. The rearrangement links TRBV2 to TRBJ2-6, with D possibly TRBD2 on 7 matching bases. CDR3 length: 20 amino acids. From germline, CDR1 is SNHLY and CDR2 FYNNEI. The ends were cut back, 1 base at V and 3 bases at J, with 22 bases in the middle. The CDR3 is CASSEEGGARPRIGANVLTF. DNA of the CDR3: TGTGCCAGCAGTGAAGAGGGGGGGGCCCGCCCGCGCATTGGGGCCAACGTCCTGACTTTC.

This chain links TRBV10-3 with TRBJ1-2; 12 bases fit TRBD1. Germline V gene lookup returns CDR1 ENHRY and CDR2 SYGVKD. V gave up 11 bases and J gave up 4 bases; unmatched junction bases: 5. The CDR3 extends over 13 amino acids. CDR3 coding DNA: TGTGCCGTCGGGACAGGGGGCACCTATGGCTACACCTTC. Translating it yields CAVGTGGTYGYTF.

The V and J genes are TRBV3-1 (or the pseudogene TRBV3-2) and TRBJ2-7; 10 nucleotides align to TRBD2. J was trimmed by 3 bases and V by 4 bases; bases with no gene match: 6. Germline CDR1 and CDR2: LGHDT and YNNKEL (reference sequence). The CDR3 length is 15 residues. In DNA form, the CDR3 reads TGTGCCAGCAGCCCCCAGGCTAGCGGGAGCTACGAGCAGTACTTC. Translation: CASSPQASGSYEQYF.

The rearrangement joins TRBV11-3 to TRBJ2-1; a possible D gene is TRBD2 (6 bases). V shed 2 bases and J shed 9 bases, with 11 bases lying between them. Germline lookup yields CDR1 SGHNT and CDR2 YENEEA. The CDR3 totals 13 residues. In DNA, the CDR3 is TGTGCCAGCAGCTTATCGCGGGAAGGTGAGCAGTTCTTC. This gives the protein CASSLSREGEQFF. Full variable domain (rest looked up from reference TRBV11-3 and TRBJ2-1): EAGVVQSPRYKIIEKKQPVAFWCNPISGHNTLYWYLQNLGQGPELLIRYENEEAVDDSQLPKDRFSAERLKGVDSTLKIQPAELGDSAVYLCASSLSREGEQFFGPGTRLTVL.

V gene TRBV2 combines with J gene TRBJ2-5; 10 bases line up with TRBD1. This CDR3 is built from 14 residues. The germline V gene encodes CDR1 SNHLY and CDR2 FYNNEI. With 8 bases clipped from V and 5 bases from J, the junction kept 8 bases outside the gene matches. The CDR3 protein is CASARDRGGETQYF. The CDR3 nucleotides read TGTGCCAGCGCCCGGGACAGGGGTGGCGAGACCCAGTACTTC. The whole variable domain, filled in from reference TRBV2 and TRBJ2-5, reads EPEVTQTPSHQVTQMGQEVILRCVPISNHLYFYWYRQILGQKVEFLVSFYNNEISEKSEIFDDQFSVERPDGSNFTLKIRSTKLEDSAMYFCASARDRGGETQYFGPGTRLLVL.

A remark on this clone: Distinct nucleotide sequences in the sample also encode this CDR3. V and J are TRBV28 and TRBJ2-7; TRBD2 agrees at 9 bases. Germline V lookup: CDR1 MDHEN, CDR2 SYDVKM. After removal of 4 bases from V and 1 base from J, the junction contained 5 bases not matched to a gene. The length of the CDR3 is 15 residues. CDR3 residues: CASSSGTSSSYEQYF. The CDR3 nucleotides are TGTGCCAGCAGTTCCGGGACTAGCAGTTCCTACGAGCAGTACTTC. The entire variable domain, with the rest obtained from reference TRBV28 and TRBJ2-7, is as follows: DVKVTQSSRYLVKRTGEKVFLECVQDMDHENMFWYRQDPGLGLRLIYFSYDVKMKEKGDIPEGYSVSREKKERFSLILESASTNQTSMYLCASSSGTSSSYEQYFGPGTRLTVT.

This chain uses TRBV25-1 with TRBJ2-5; D is unresolved. Trimming took 3 bases from V and 3 from J, leaving 8 bases between them. From germline, CDR1 is MGHDK and CDR2 SYGVNS. The CDR3 has 13 residues. CDR3 amino acids: CASSEAPKETQYF. In DNA, the CDR3 is TGTGCCAGCAGTGAGGCCCCCAAAGAGACCCAGTACTTC.